This TCR beta chain was retrieved from a study of T-cell reconstitution after alpha-beta-depleted transplantation in children. Preparation of the TCRbeta library was carried out with unique molecular identifiers. TCRdb ran MiXCR on the PCR reads and lists one entry per CDR3 protein. The sample includes 120,000 to 150,000 distinct CDR3 sequences, around 9% of them seen just once. Deletions cut 6 bases from V and 0 bases from J, with 14 bases between. The CDR3 spans 16 residues. In germline, CDR1 is KGHDR, CDR2 SFDVKD. This clonotype appeared many times. The rearrangement joins TRBV24-1 to TRBJ2-1; D is unclear. The receptor was derived from a female patient younger than 10 who had a stem cell transplant for congenital amegakaryocytic thrombocytopenia, so the T cells may come from the graft donor. The source was PBMCs, mostly from graft donor cells, collected 180 days after TCRalphabeta/CD19-depleted stem cell transplant. The CDR3: CATSIKGLNSYNEQFF. CDR3 DNA: TGTGCCACCAGTATAAAGGGCCTTAACTCCTACAATGAGCAGTTCTTC.